The present T cell receptor beta chain was sequenced within a study of spatial heterogeneity in lung cancer. The CDR3 is made up of 16 amino acids. Germline CDR1 SGHRS, CDR2 YFSETQ. Trimming left V 4 bases short and J 4 bases short, with 19 bases between. TCR cDNA molecules were tagged individually, and each one carried a unique molecular identifier. TCRdb re-derived calls from the 5' RACE reads in MiXCR, one entry per CDR3 protein. The sample contains 20,000 to 25,000 distinct CDR3 sequences, approximately 6.2% of which appear only once. This clonotype was seen many times. As for time point: sample taken at primary tumor resection.

The V call is TRBV5-1, the J call TRBJ2-3; D might be TRBD1 (8 bases). The TCR comes from a male donor with early-stage non-small cell lung cancer. Here the sequenced sample was PBMCs, taken at surgery. This CDR3 is CASSPINRGGPDTQYF. CDR3 in DNA: TGCGCCAGCAGCCCGATAAACAGGGGGGGACCAGATACGCAGTATTTT.